The 28 T cell receptor beta chains below come from one sample, sequenced in a study of T cells after posttransplantation cyclophosphamide. The naive gate required viable CD3+CD4+ or CD3+CD8+ cells with CCR7+CD45RA+CD45RO-CD95-CD27+CD28+ phenotype. The assay was immunoSEQ multiplex PCR, and TCRdb's table has in-frame clones only and misses some. The repertoire includes about 31,000 clones, around 90% of them detected once, and roughly 0.23% sits in the top ten. The sample taken for sequencing was naive CD4+ T cells sorted from PBMCs. The source is a woman aged 55-70 years in good health, CMV-negative, and a related stem cell transplant donor.

The chain uses TRBV6-5 and TRBJ2-2; D uncertain. V lost 5 bases, J lost 3 bases, and 4 bases lay in between. The CDR3 has 12 residues. In germline, CDR1 is MNHEY, CDR2 SVGAGI. The CDR3 region is CASSPYTGELFF. CDR3 in DNA: TGTGCCAGCAGTCCATACACCGGGGAGCTGTTTTTT.

This sequence joins TRBV19 and TRBJ2-1; 14 positions agree with TRBD2. Germline V gene data show CDR1 as LNHDA and CDR2 as SQIVND (reference sequence). The V and J ends lost 0 bases and 13 bases, in that order; junction bases with no gene match: 5. This CDR3 spans 15 amino acids. The CDR3 here is CASSIEGLAGVVQFF. The CDR3 DNA sequence: TGTGCCAGTAGTATAGAGGGACTAGCGGGGGTGGTCCAGTTCTTC.

The chain has TRBV28 and TRBJ2-7; D unclear. The CDR3 contains 11 residues. Trimming took 4 bases from V and 5 from J, leaving 6 bases between them. Germline V gene data show CDR1 as MDHEN and CDR2 as SYDVKM. The DNA for the CDR3 is TGTGCCAGCAGTTCCCTCCACGAGCAGTACTTC. The encoded protein is CASSSLHEQYF.

The chain carries TRBV15 and TRBJ2-6, with a possible D match to TRBD2 (5 bases). Trimming cost V 5 bases and J 2 bases, with 13 bases left between them. This CDR3 is built from 16 residues. Germline CDR1 LNHNV, CDR2 YYDKDF (reference sequence). CDR3: CATSSRGITGANVLTF. CDR3 sequence (DNA): TGTGCCACCAGCTCCCGAGGGATTACTGGGGCCAACGTCCTGACTTTC.

This clone was counted once. The V gene is TRBV5-4, the J gene TRBJ2-3; TRBD2 might be the D (5 bases). Germline assignment: CDR1 SGHNT and CDR2 YYREEE (reference sequence). V was pared by 2 bases and J by 0 bases, with 7 bases between. The CDR3 is 14 amino acids. The CDR3 reads CASSLAASTDTQYF. The CDR3 bases are TGTGCCAGCAGCTTAGCGGCCAGCACAGATACGCAGTATTTT.

This clone has just one count. The chain joins TRBV28 to TRBJ1-5, with D tentatively TRBD1 (6 bases). Germline V gene lookup returns CDR1 MDHEN and CDR2 SYDVKM. V dropped 1 base and J dropped 0 bases, with 10 bases sitting between them. The CDR3 contains 16 residues. This CDR3 reads CASSLLTGYSNQPQHF. DNA for the CDR3: TGTGCCAGCAGTTTATTGACAGGTTATAGCAATCAGCCCCAGCATTTT.

CDR3 nucleotides: TGCAGTGCTGGGCGGGTTGAGCAGTTCTTC. As protein: CSAGRVEQFF. The rearrangement links TRBV20-1 to TRBJ2-1; perhaps TRBD2 as D (5 bases). Germline V gene lookup returns CDR1 DFQATT and CDR2 SNEGSKA (reference sequence). Trimming shortened V by 5 bases and J by 9 bases, and 8 bases separated the two germline ends. The CDR3 has 10 amino acids.

The gene calls are TRBV6-5 and TRBJ1-3, with D maybe TRBD1 (6 bases). Germline CDR1 and CDR2: MNHEY and SVGAGI. The CDR3 length is 16 residues. Trimming pared 0 bases from V and 2 bases from J, leaving 11 bases between. CDR3 DNA sequence: TGTGCCAGCAGTTACTCCCAGGGGCACACTGGAAACACCATATATTTT. It yields the protein CASSYSQGHTGNTIYF.

This clone was detected once. The rearrangement links TRBV6-1 to TRBJ1-2; D unclear. CDR3 length equals 15 residues. Germline V gene data show CDR1 as MNHNS and CDR2 as SASEGT. Trimming took 0 bases from V and 7 from J, leaving 15 bases between them. The CDR3 loop is CASSEAGEGSGGYTF. In nucleotides, the CDR3 is TGTGCCAGCAGTGAAGCCGGGGAGGGATCGGGTGGCTACACCTTC.

The genes are TRBV5-4 and TRBJ1-6; no clear D gene. The V gene's germline CDR1 is SGHNT and CDR2 YYREEE (reference sequence). The CDR3 has 12 amino acids. Between the trimmed V and J ends, which lost 6 bases and 9 bases, there was a span of 10 bases. The CDR3 nucleotides read TGTGCCAGCACCCTAGAGGGTTCACCCCTCCACTTT. It yields the protein CASTLEGSPLHF.

Of note for this clone: One junction end disagrees with the germline gene, perhaps due to a read error. This chain connects TRBV19 to TRBJ2-2; TRBD2 matches 8 bases. This CDR3 has 16 residues. Germline CDR1 reads LNHDA; CDR2 reads SQIVND (reference sequence). This CDR3 reads CASSREGTRNPGELFF. The CDR3, as DNA: TGTGCCAGTAGTAGAGAGGGGACTAGGAACCCCGGGGAGCTGTTTTTT. The entire variable domain, with the rest obtained from reference TRBV19 and TRBJ2-2, is as follows: DGGITQSPKYLFRKEGQNVTLSCEQNLNHDAMYWYRQDPGQGLRLIYYSQIVNDFQKGDIAEGYSVSREKKESFPLTVTSAQKNPTAFYLCASSREGTRNPGELFFGEGSRLTVL.

As to this clone: This sample includes further DNA sequences coding for the same CDR3. The chain links TRBV28 to TRBJ2-2, with D hard to call. Per germline, CDR1 MDHEN and CDR2 SYDVKM. The CDR3 totals 11 residues. V lost 8 bases and J lost 8, with 9 bases in between. CDR3 bases: TGTGCCAGCTCTCCCAGAGGGGAGCTGTTTTTT. Its translation is CASSPRGELFF. Drawing the rest from reference TRBV28 and TRBJ2-2, the complete variable domain is DVKVTQSSRYLVKRTGEKVFLECVQDMDHENMFWYRQDPGLGLRLIYFSYDVKMKEKGDIPEGYSVSREKKERFSLILESASTNQTSMYLCASSPRGELFFGEGSRLTVL.

The J gene is TRBJ2-5, the V gene TRBV2, with D possibly being TRBD1 (5 bases). Germline V CDR1 and CDR2: SNHLY, FYNNEI. V dropped 4 bases and J dropped 8 bases, with 14 bases sitting between them. The CDR3 length is 13 residues. This chain's CDR3 is CASSGSLGRTQYF. The CDR3 region has the DNA TGTGCCAGCAGTGGATCCCTGGGGCGAACCCAGTACTTC.

The CDR3 nucleotides read TGTGCCAGTAGTAGCCCTGGGACAGGAAGGAGCAATGAGCAGTTCTTC. Translating gives CASSSPGTGRSNEQFF. V gene TRBV19 combines with J gene TRBJ2-1, with 8 bases that match TRBD1. Trimming removed 4 bases from V and 6 bases from J; junction bases left unmatched: 11. The CDR3 spans 16 residues. Germline loops: CDR1 LNHDA, CDR2 SQIVND (reference sequence).

The chain employs TRBV5-1 and TRBJ2-1, with 9 bases lining up with TRBD2. The CDR3 consists of 16 residues. The germline V gene encodes CDR1 SGHRS and CDR2 YFSETQ. The V and J ends lost 0 bases and 9 bases, in that order; junction bases with no gene match: 10. As DNA, the CDR3 is TGCGCCAGCAGCTTGGTGTCTAGCGGGACTGGGGGTGAGCAGTTCTTC. Translated, it gives CASSLVSSGTGGEQFF.

This clone was observed a handful of times. The chain couples TRBV5-1 to TRBJ1-4, with 9 bases that match TRBD1. This CDR3 has 14 amino acids. V gave up 4 bases and J gave up 5 bases; unmatched junction bases: 3. Germline assignment: CDR1 SGHRS and CDR2 YFSETQ. CDR3 DNA: TGCGCCAGCAGCACCGGGACAGGGAATGAAAAACTGTTTTTT. It encodes CASSTGTGNEKLFF. The entire variable domain, with the rest obtained from reference TRBV5-1 and TRBJ1-4, is as follows: KAGVTQTPRYLIKTRGQQVTLSCSPISGHRSVSWYQQTPGQGLQFLFEYFSETQRNKGNFPGRFSGRQFSNSRSEMNVSTLELGDSALYLCASSTGTGNEKLFFGSGTQLSVL.

Only a few counts were recorded for this clone. This chain joins TRBV6-5 and TRBJ2-7, with 8 bases fitting TRBD2. The CDR3 has 15 residues. The germline gives CDR1 MNHEY, CDR2 SVGAGI. V was clipped by 2 bases and J by 5 bases; unmatched bases: 8. As DNA, the CDR3 is TGTGCCAGCAGTTACCGATGGACTAGCAGGAACGAGCAGTACTTC. This translates into CASSYRWTSRNEQYF.

The V and J genes are TRBV5-6 and TRBJ2-5, with TRBD2 as a possible D gene (5 bases). The DNA end favors TRBJ2-7, so the J call may be wrong. This CDR3 spans 13 amino acids. Germline lookup yields CDR1 SGHDT and CDR2 YYEEEE. The CDR3 sequence is CASTLQRAYEQYF. DNA of the CDR3: TGTGCCAGCACCCTACAGAGGGCCTACGAGCAGTACTTC.

The V gene is TRBV28, the J gene TRBJ2-2; TRBD1 might be the D (6 bases). CDR1 is MDHEN, CDR2 SYDVKM, per germline. With 8 bases removed from V and 6 bases from J, the gap between germline ends came to 10 bases. There are 12 residues in the CDR3. The chain's CDR3 is CASFKGAGELFF. CDR3 in DNA: TGTGCCAGCTTTAAGGGGGCCGGGGAGCTGTTTTTT.

The V and J genes are TRBV30 and TRBJ2-2; 10 bases line up with TRBD1. V shed 5 bases and J 6 bases; nucleotides not matched to a gene: 9. The CDR3 totals 15 residues. Germline V lookup: CDR1 GTSNPN, CDR2 SVGIG (reference sequence). This CDR3 reads CAWDKGTGDAGELFF. The CDR3 bases are TGTGCCTGGGATAAGGGGACAGGGGACGCCGGGGAGCTGTTTTTT. Complete variable domain (other parts from reference TRBV30 and TRBJ2-2): SQTIHQWPATLVQPVGSPLSLECTVEGTSNPNLYWYRQAAGRGLQLLFYSVGIGQISSEVPQNLSASRPQDRQFILSSKKLLLSDSGFYLCAWDKGTGDAGELFFGEGSRLTVL.

The chain employs TRBV27 and TRBJ1-2; 9 nucleotides align to TRBD1. Per the germline V gene, CDR1 is MNHEY and CDR2 is SMNVEV (reference sequence). V was pared by 3 bases and J by 3 bases, with 5 bases of the junction left unmatched. The CDR3 runs to 15 residues. Here the CDR3 reads CASSLDRGGYYGYTF. In DNA, the CDR3 is TGTGCCAGCAGTTTGGACAGGGGAGGATACTATGGCTACACCTTC.

The chain has TRBV6-4 and TRBJ2-1, with 10 bases matching TRBD2. J lost 9 bases, V lost 2 bases, and 7 bases had no gene match. Germline CDR1 MRHNA, CDR2 SNTAGT. The CDR3 sequence is 15 residues long. The CDR3 DNA reads as TGTGCCAGCAGTGACCAGCGGGAGGGCCACCGTGAGCAGTTCTTC. It codes for CASSDQREGHREQFF.

The chain links TRBV4-1 to TRBJ2-1, with 11 bases aligning to TRBD2. V lost 4 bases, J lost 2 bases, and 1 base stayed unmatched. This CDR3 is built from 15 residues. Germline V gene lookup returns CDR1 MGHRA and CDR2 YSYEKL. CDR3 nucleotides: TGCGCCAGCAGCCTGACTAGCGGGACCTACAATGAGCAGTTCTTC. It specifies CASSLTSGTYNEQFF.

As DNA, the CDR3 is TGTGCCAGCAGCGGAGCACGGGGTGGCGAGACCCAGTACTTC. Residues: CASSGARGGETQYF. V gene TRBV6-1 combines with J gene TRBJ2-5, with D possibly TRBD2 on 5 matching bases. The CDR3 runs to 14 residues. Trimming stripped 6 bases from V and 5 bases from J, with 16 bases between. Per germline, CDR1 MNHNS and CDR2 SASEGT.

The chain joins TRBV6-1 to TRBJ2-7, with unresolved D. The CDR3 length is 14 residues. V was pared by 6 bases and J by 5 bases, with 17 bases between. From germline, CDR1 is MNHNS and CDR2 SASEGT. In DNA form, the CDR3 reads TGTGCCAGCAGAGCGTTGGGTGGGTCCCACGAGCAGTACTTC. It is translated as CASRALGGSHEQYF.

The V and J genes are TRBV9 and TRBJ2-3; D ambiguous. V was trimmed by 2 bases and J by 0 bases, leaving 4 bases between them. Per the germline V gene, CDR1 is SGDLS and CDR2 is YYNGEE. This CDR3 has 13 residues. CDR3 sequence reads: CASSVISTDTQYF. CDR3 DNA: TGTGCCAGCAGCGTTATTAGCACAGATACGCAGTATTTT.

The rearrangement joins TRBV18 to TRBJ1-1; no reliable D call. Trimming took 6 bases from V and 2 from J, leaving 13 bases between them. The CDR3 is 14 residues long. CDR1 and CDR2 from the germline V gene are KGHSH and LQKENI. DNA of the CDR3: TGTGCCAGCTCGCCAACGAACATAAACACTGAAGCTTTCTTT. This gives the protein CASSPTNINTEAFF.

The V call is TRBV10-2, the J call TRBJ2-7, with D unclear. Trimming stripped 7 bases from V and 3 bases from J, with 13 bases between. This CDR3 is 13 amino acids long. The germline gives CDR1 WSHSY, CDR2 SAAADI. The CDR3 DNA sequence: TGCGCCAGCATGTCTCGCGGCGACTACGAGCAGTACTTC. It translates to CASMSRGDYEQYF.